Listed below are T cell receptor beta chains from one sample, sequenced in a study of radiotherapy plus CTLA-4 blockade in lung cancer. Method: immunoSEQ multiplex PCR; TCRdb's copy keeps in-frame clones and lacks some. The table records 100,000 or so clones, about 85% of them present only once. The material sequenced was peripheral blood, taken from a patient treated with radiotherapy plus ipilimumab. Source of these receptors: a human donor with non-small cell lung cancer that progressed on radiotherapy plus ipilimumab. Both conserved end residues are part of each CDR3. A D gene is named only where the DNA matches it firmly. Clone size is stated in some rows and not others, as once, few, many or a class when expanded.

TGTGCCAGCAGGAAGGGCCATGAGCAGTTCTTC CASRKGHEQFF TRBJ2-1 NA TRBV14 NA
TGTGCCAGCAGCTTAGATGGTGGGGCATTGTACTACAATGAGCAGTTCTTC CASSLDGGALYYNEQFF TRBJ2-1 NA TRBV7-6 NA
TGTGCCAGTAGTACACCGTTCCAAGGCAATCAGCCCCAGCATTTT CASSTPFQGNQPQHF TRBJ1-5 NA TRBV19 few
TGTGCCACCAGCAGAGATCTCCCAGGGGTTATCTCTGGGGCCAACGTCCTGACTTTC CATSRDLPGVISGANVLTF TRBJ2-6 NA TRBV15 NA
TGTGCCACCGAGGCCGGGGCAGAGAACACCGGGGAGCTGTTTTTT CATEAGAENTGELFF TRBJ2-2 NA TRBV6-1 NA
TGTGCCAGCCCATCTGGGCTACGGGGGGATAACTTC CASPSGLRGDNF TRBJ2-5 NA TRBV21-1 NA
TGTGCCAGCAGTGACGGCGGGATTGGTAACTACGAGCAGTACTTC CASSDGGIGNYEQYF TRBJ2-7 NA TRBV25-1 once
TGTGCCAGCAGTCCGACAGGGATCTATAATTCACCCCTCCACTTT CASSPTGIYNSPLHF TRBJ1-6 TRBD1 TRBV28 NA
TGCAGCGGGGGGGCAGATACGCAGTATTTT CSGGADTQYF TRBJ2-3 NA TRBV29-1 once
TGTGCCAGCAGCCAAGAAGGGGGGGGCGCGCAGTATTTT CASSQEGGGAQYF TRBJ2-3 NA TRBV4-2 NA
TGTGCCAGCAGCGCCGCCGGAGTGGCGGGCAGCACAGATACGCAGTATTTT CASSAAGVAGSTDTQYF TRBJ2-3 NA TRBV9 NA
TGCGCCAGCAGCCACACCGGGTCCTCCTATGGCTACACCTTC CASSHTGSSYGYTF TRBJ1-2 NA TRBV4-1 NA
TGCAGCGTTGGCGGGCAGGGCATGAATACGCAGTATTTT CSVGGQGMNTQYF TRBJ2-3 NA TRBV29-1 NA
TGTGCCAGCAGCCCCGGGACAGTATCTAATGAAAAACTGTTTTTT CASSPGTVSNEKLFF TRBJ1-4 TRBD1 TRBV6-5 NA
TGTGCCATCAGTGAGTCTGACGTAGCCTACGAGCAGTACTTC CAISESDVAYEQYF TRBJ2-7 NA TRBV10-3 NA
TGTGCCAGCAGCTTAGACGGGGAGGCCAAAAACATTCAGTACTTC CASSLDGEAKNIQYF TRBJ2-4 NA TRBV11-3 once
TGTGCCACCAGTCCTATGGCGGGAGAGGTGAACACCGGGGAGCTGTTTTTT CATSPMAGEVNTGELFF TRBJ2-2 TRBD2 TRBV15 NA
TGTGCCAGCTCACCGGGGCAGGACCACTATGGCTACACCTTC CASSPGQDHYGYTF TRBJ1-2 NA TRBV18 NA
TGCGCCAGCAGTCAATGGGACCCCGGGATCCCCTGGGCGTCCAAAAACATTCAGTACTTC CASSQWDPGIPWASKNIQYF TRBJ2-4 NA TRBV23-1 NA
TGTGCCAGCAGCTTAGGGACATCGACCTACAATGAGCAGTTCTTC CASSLGTSTYNEQFF TRBJ2-1 NA TRBV7-2 NA
TGCAGCGTTGAAGATCGCTACGAGCAGTACTTC CSVEDRYEQYF TRBJ2-7 NA TRBV29-1 NA
TGTGCCAGCAGCTTTGGCAACGCGAACACTGAAGCTTTCTTT CASSFGNANTEAFF TRBJ1-1 NA TRBV5-5 NA
TGCGCCAGCAGCCCAACTATCGGGACAGGGGATTCCTACGAGCAGTACTTC CASSPTIGTGDSYEQYF TRBJ2-7 TRBD1 TRBV5-1 NA
TGTGCCTCAGGGGGGGCTGAGCAGTTCTTC CASGGAEQFF TRBJ2-1 NA TRBV7-2 NA
TGCGCCAGCAGCCTACAGGGGTACCAAGAGACCCAGTACTTC CASSLQGYQETQYF TRBJ2-5 TRBD1 TRBV5-1 NA
TGTGCCAGCAGGACCGGAAGATACTTGGGTGAAAAACTGTTTTTT CASRTGRYLGEKLFF TRBJ1-4 NA TRBV27 NA
TGCGCCAGCAGCTTGACAGGGGCAGGCAATCAGCCCCAGCATTTT CASSLTGAGNQPQHF TRBJ1-5 TRBD1 TRBV5-1 NA
TGTGCCAGCTCTCCCGGACTATCACAAGAGACCCAGTACTTC CASSPGLSQETQYF TRBJ2-5 NA TRBV18 NA
TGTGCCACCGGGAGGGGGAACACTGAGGCTTTCTTT CATGRGNTEAFF TRBJ1-1 NA TRBV6-1 NA
TGTGCCAGCAGCACAGAGACATATGATGGCTACACCTTC CASSTETYDGYTF TRBJ1-2 NA TRBV7-2 NA
TGTGCCAGCTCACCACCAAACAGGGGTGGGCGCTACGAGCAGTACTTC CASSPPNRGGRYEQYF TRBJ2-7 TRBD1 TRBV18 NA
TGTGCCAGCAGCTTAGCGCCGTCAGGCAAGGAAGCTTTCTTT CASSLAPSGKEAFF TRBJ1-1 NA TRBV7-9 NA
TGTGCCAGCAGCTTGGGGGGGACTAGCGGAAACATTCAGTACTTC CASSLGGTSGNIQYF TRBJ2-4 TRBD2 TRBV5-4 NA
TGTGCCAGCAGCTTCCTCAGGGGGCTTGACGAAAAACTGTTTTTT CASSFLRGLDEKLFF TRBJ1-4 TRBD1 TRBV7-2 NA
TGCGCCAGCAGCCACCGGGACAGGGACTCACCCCTCCACTTT CASSHRDRDSPLHF TRBJ1-6 TRBD1 TRBV4-3 NA
TGCGCCAGCAGCTTGGGAAGGACAGACTATGGCTACACCTTC CASSLGRTDYGYTF TRBJ1-2 NA TRBV5-1 NA
TGTGCCAGCAGTTTCGGAGGGGTTTCTAACTATGGCTACACCTTC CASSFGGVSNYGYTF TRBJ1-2 NA TRBV28 NA